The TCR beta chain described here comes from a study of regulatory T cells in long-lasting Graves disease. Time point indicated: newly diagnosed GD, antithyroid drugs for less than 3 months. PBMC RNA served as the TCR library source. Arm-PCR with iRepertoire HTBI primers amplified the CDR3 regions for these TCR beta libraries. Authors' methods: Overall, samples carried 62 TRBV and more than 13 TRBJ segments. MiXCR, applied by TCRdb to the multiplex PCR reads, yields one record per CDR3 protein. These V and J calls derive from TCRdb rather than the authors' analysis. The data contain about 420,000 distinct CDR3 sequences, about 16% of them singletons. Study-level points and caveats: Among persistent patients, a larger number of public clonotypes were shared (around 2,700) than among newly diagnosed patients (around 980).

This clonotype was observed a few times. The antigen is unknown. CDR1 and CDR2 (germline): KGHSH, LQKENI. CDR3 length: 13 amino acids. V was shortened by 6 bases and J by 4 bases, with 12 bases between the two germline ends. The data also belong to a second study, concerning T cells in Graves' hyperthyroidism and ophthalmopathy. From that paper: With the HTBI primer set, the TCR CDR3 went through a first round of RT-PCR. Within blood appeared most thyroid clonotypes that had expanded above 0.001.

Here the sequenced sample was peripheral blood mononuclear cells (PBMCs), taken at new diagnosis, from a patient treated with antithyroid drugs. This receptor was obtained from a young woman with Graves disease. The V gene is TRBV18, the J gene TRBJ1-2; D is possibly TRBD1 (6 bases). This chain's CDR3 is CASSKKQGYGYTF. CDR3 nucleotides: TGTGCCAGCTCCAAGAAACAGGGCTATGGCTACACCTTC.